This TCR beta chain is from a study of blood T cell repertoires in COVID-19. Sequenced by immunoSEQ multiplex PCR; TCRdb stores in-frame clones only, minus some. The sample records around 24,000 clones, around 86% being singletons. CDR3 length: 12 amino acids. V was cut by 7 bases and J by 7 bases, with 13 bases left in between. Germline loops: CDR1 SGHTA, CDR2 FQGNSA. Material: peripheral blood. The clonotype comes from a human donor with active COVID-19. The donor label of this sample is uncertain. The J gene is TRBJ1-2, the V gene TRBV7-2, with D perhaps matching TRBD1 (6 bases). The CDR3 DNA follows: TGTGCCAGCAATACAGGGTCTGGTGGCTACACCTTC. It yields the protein CASNTGSGGYTF.